One T cell receptor beta chain is described in this entry. Its target is unknown. Indicated treatment: over 15 received Ad26.COV2.S at low or high dose, single or two shots; several received placebo; per-sample allocation not given. On day 63 after the first injection, vaccine and placebo recipients gave samples. Recruitment in Boston yielded a donor of adult age, 18-55 years. The CDR3 contains 15 residues. The V and J ends lost 3 bases and 0 bases respectively, with 8 bases between them. CDR1 KGHDR and CDR2 SFDVKD come from the germline V gene. Method: immunoSEQ multiplex PCR; TCRdb's copy keeps in-frame clones and lacks some. The profile covers 200,000 to 250,000 clones, with roughly 88% appearing a single time and over 8.5% taken by the ten largest. The data belong to a study of Ad26.COV2.S vaccination and SARS-CoV-2 variants. Whole-study context: The donor belonged to the COV1001 Ad26.COV2.S trial arm.

Points from the study as a whole: Vaccine and placebo groups showed comparable non-spike TCR breadth. Among vaccine recipients, spike-specific TCR breadth exceeded that of placebo recipients.

The genes are TRBV24-1 and TRBJ1-5, with D unclear. The input for sequencing was peripheral blood, taken in a trial of Ad26.COV2.S vaccine versus placebo. The clonotype was recovered from a person between 18 and 65 years old who received the Ad26.COV2.S COVID-19 vaccine or a placebo. The CDR3 spells CATSDPRFSNQPQHF. CDR3 nucleotides: TGTGCCACCAGTGATCCTAGATTTAGCAATCAGCCCCAGCATTTT.